This T cell receptor (beta chain) was sequenced during a study of control samples from healthy donors and cancer patients. Some clones are missing from TCRdb's copy, which holds only in-frame ones; the method was immunoSEQ multiplex PCR. The data show about 410,000 clones, with 90% seen just once and around 6.8% held by the top ten. Trimming cost V 4 bases and J 3 bases; bases outside gene matches: 4. The CDR3 loop spans 15 amino acids. Germline V lookup: CDR1 LNHDA, CDR2 SQIVND (reference sequence). V gene TRBV19 combines with J gene TRBJ2-7; 12 positions match TRBD2. The origin of this receptor is a man in his forties with head and neck cancer. Sequencing used PBMCs. CDR3 in DNA: TGTGCCAGTAGTAGGACTAGCGGGGAACTCTACGAGCAGTACTTC. It translates to CASSRTSGELYEQYF.